This T cell receptor (beta chain) is drawn from a study of T-cell reconstitution after alpha-beta-depleted transplantation in children. V dropped 7 bases and J dropped 7; count of bases not matched to a gene: 11. The CDR3 length is 16 residues. Per the germline V gene, CDR1 is LNHDA and CDR2 is SQIVND (reference sequence). Unique molecular identifiers were incorporated when the TCRbeta library was constructed. TCRdb redid the calling of the PCR reads with MiXCR, one entry per CDR3 protein. The sample consists of 450,000 to 600,000 distinct CDR3 sequences, approximately 20% of them appearing once. This chain links TRBV19 with TRBJ2-1; 12 nucleotides line up with TRBD2. The source is a human donor who donated a stem cell graft to a child with acute lymphoblastic leukemia. This specimen consisted of PBMCs from the stem cell graft donor, obtained from the stem cell graft. The CDR3 protein is CASTSTGLAGKNEQFF. The DNA for the CDR3 is TGTGCCAGTACTAGTACTGGACTAGCGGGAAAGAATGAGCAGTTCTTC. Drawing the rest from reference TRBV19 and TRBJ2-1, the complete variable domain is DGGITQSPKYLFRKEGQNVTLSCEQNLNHDAMYWYRQDPGQGLRLIYYSQIVNDFQKGDIAEGYSVSREKKESFPLTVTSAQKNPTAFYLCASTSTGLAGKNEQFFGPGTRLTVL.